These 24 T cell receptor beta chains were all obtained from the same sample, sequenced in a study of monozygotic twins with inflammatory bowel disease. TCRdb reprocessed the 5' RACE reads and keeps a single row for each CDR3 protein, giving no DNA. The table lists some 440,000 distinct CDR3 sequences. The sequencing input was blood. Receptors originate from a human donor with ulcerative colitis or Crohn's disease, or a healthy co-twin of an affected twin (not recorded which).

The chain links TRBV12-3 or TRBV12-4 to TRBJ1-1; TCRdb names TRBD1, which stays unverified in the absence of DNA. The CDR3 sequence is 13 residues long. CDR3 region: CASTQGGGAEAFF.

V and J are TRBV7-2 and TRBJ1-5; TCRdb designates TRBD1, a call that cannot be tested without DNA. CDR1 is SGHTA and CDR2 is FQGNSA in the germline V gene. CDR3 length: 15 amino acids. CDR3 sequence: CASSLEAGGNQPQHF. Full variable domain (missing parts from reference TRBV7-2 and TRBJ1-5): GAGVSQSPSNKVTEKGKDVELRCDPISGHTALYWYRQSLGQGLEFLIYFQGNSAPDKSGLPSDRFSAERTGGSVSTLTIQRTQQEDSAVYLCASSLEAGGNQPQHFGDGTRLSIL.

The V call is TRBV7-8, the J call TRBJ2-7; TCRdb calls TRBD2, which cannot be checked without DNA. Germline V gene lookup returns CDR1 SGHVS and CDR2 FQNEAQ. The CDR3 length is 16 residues. The chain's CDR3 is CASSHLADLESYEQYF.

The CDR3: CASSSFDPRTDTQYF. The chain carries TRBV7-9 and TRBJ2-3. Germline loops: CDR1 SEHNR, CDR2 FQNEAQ (reference sequence). CDR3 length equals 15 residues.

V is TRBV7-6 and J is TRBJ1-1. The CDR3 totals 13 residues. Germline V gene sequence: CDR1 SGHVS, CDR2 FNYEAQ. CDR3 residues: CASSPDMNTEAFF.

V and J are TRBV7-8 and TRBJ2-5; the TCRdb D gene call, TRBD1, has no DNA to confirm it. The CDR3 contains 14 residues. Germline V gives CDR1 SGHVS, CDR2 FQNEAQ. The CDR3 sequence: CASSETGVGETQYF. Full variable domain (rest looked up from reference TRBV7-8 and TRBJ2-5): GAGVSQSPRYKVAKRGQDVALRCDPISGHVSLFWYQQALGQGPEFLTYFQNEAQLDKSGLPSDRFFAERPEGSVSTLKIQRTQQEDSAVYLCASSETGVGETQYFGPGTRLLVL.

The V call is TRBV29-1, the J call TRBJ2-1; TCRdb's D gene call, TRBD2, goes unchecked for lack of DNA. The CDR3 loop spans 14 amino acids. Germline values: CDR1 SQVTM, CDR2 ANQGSEA. The CDR3 protein is CSVNRGGSGNEQFF.

The J gene is TRBJ2-6, the V gene TRBV18; the D call of TRBD2 rests on TCRdb alone, since no DNA is present to check it. Germline loops: CDR1 KGHSH, CDR2 LQKENI. The length of the CDR3 is 17 residues. CDR3 sequence reads: CASSPLDSSPGANVLTF.

The V and J genes are TRBV7-9 and TRBJ2-7; the TRBD1 assignment by TCRdb is unverifiable without DNA. The CDR3 extends over 14 amino acids. CDR1 is SEHNR, CDR2 FQNEAQ, per germline (reference sequence). CDR3 protein: CASSVGQSTYEQYF.

The chain has TRBV20-1 and TRBJ2-3. CDR1 is DFQATT, CDR2 SNEGSKA, per germline (reference sequence). CDR3 size: 12 residues. The CDR3 loop is CSAPASTDTQYF.

The rearrangement links TRBV5-6 to TRBJ1-2. Germline V CDR1 and CDR2: SGHDT, YYEEEE. The CDR3 is 12 amino acids. The CDR3 here is CASANSAYGYTF.

The chain uses TRBV4-2 and TRBJ2-1; the TRBD1 assignment by TCRdb is unverifiable without DNA. This CDR3 has 13 residues. Germline V CDR1 and CDR2: LGHNA, YNFKEQ. CDR3 amino acids: CASSRAGDNEQFF.

The rearrangement uses TRBV19 and TRBJ1-3. Germline values: CDR1 LNHDA, CDR2 SQIVND (reference sequence). The CDR3 spans 15 residues. This CDR3 is CASSINGISGNTIYF.

This CDR3 reads CASSPQDVSGANVLTF. V gene TRBV5-4 combines with J gene TRBJ2-6. Germline V gives CDR1 SGHNT, CDR2 YYREEE (reference sequence). The CDR3 is made up of 16 amino acids.

The chain has TRBV25-1 and TRBJ2-7. The CDR3 loop spans 12 amino acids. Germline lookup yields CDR1 MGHDK and CDR2 SYGVNS. The CDR3 spells CASAGTLYEQYF.

The chain employs TRBV11-2 and TRBJ2-1; TCRdb's assignment of TRBD2 cannot be checked, as there is no DNA. Germline assignment: CDR1 SGHAT and CDR2 FQNNGV. The CDR3 is made up of 18 amino acids. This chain's CDR3 is CASSYGTSGGPGDNEQFF.

The rearrangement links TRBV29-1 to TRBJ2-5; TCRdb returns TRBD2, unconfirmable since there is no DNA. The V gene's germline CDR1 is SQVTM and CDR2 ANQGSEA. The length of the CDR3 is 14 residues. The chain's CDR3 is CSVEGRQSQETQYF. Combining the CDR3 with reference TRBV29-1 and TRBJ2-5 gives the whole variable domain SAVISQKPSRDICQRGTSLTIQCQVDSQVTMMFWYRQQPGQSLTLIATANQGSEATYESGFVIDKFPISRPNLTFSTLTVSNMSPEDSSIYLCSVEGRQSQETQYFGPGTRLLVL.

The CDR3 reads CASSLVSAGGTGAFF. The chain combines TRBV7-8 with TRBJ1-1. Per germline, CDR1 SGHVS and CDR2 FQNEAQ. CDR3 length: 15 amino acids.

The chain couples TRBV7-9 to TRBJ2-2; as DNA is missing, the TRBD2 call by TCRdb cannot be tested. This CDR3 is 16 amino acids long. CDR1 is SEHNR and CDR2 is FQNEAQ in the germline V gene (reference sequence). The chain's CDR3 is CASSGRWTSSNGELFF.

The chain has TRBV12-3 or TRBV12-4 and TRBJ1-1; absent DNA, TCRdb's TRBD1 call cannot be checked. The CDR3 length is 12 residues. The CDR3 loop is CASKDPHTEAFF.

The chain carries TRBV20-1 and TRBJ1-1; TCRdb names TRBD1, which stays unverified in the absence of DNA. CDR3 length: 15 amino acids. Germline loops: CDR1 DFQATT, CDR2 SNEGSKA (reference sequence). Here the CDR3 reads CSARGSTGGNTEAFF.

The chain recombines TRBV11-2 with TRBJ2-1; TCRdb's assignment of TRBD2 cannot be checked, as there is no DNA. The CDR3 is made up of 15 amino acids. Looked up from germline, CDR1 is SGHAT and CDR2 is FQNNGV. CDR3 loop: CASSFSGLANNEQFF.

J is TRBJ2-1 and V is TRBV5-1. In germline, CDR1 is SGHRS, CDR2 YFSETQ. The CDR3 covers 14 residues. The CDR3 sequence is CASSLENSRNEQFF.

V and J are TRBV5-6 and TRBJ1-5; TCRdb returns TRBD1, unconfirmable since there is no DNA. The CDR3 length is 18 residues. Per germline, CDR1 SGHDT and CDR2 YYEEEE. CDR3 residues: CASSWWVWAKNSNQPQHF.